Below are 17 T cell receptor beta chains sequenced from a single sample in a study of blood T cell repertoires in COVID-19 (dated by TCRdb to the early 2020s). The library was generated by the immunoSEQ multiplex PCR assay. Sourced from immuneACCESS, this table was stored by TCRdb with only in-frame sequences that have V and J called. A share of the clones is absent; for the studies checked, an unresolved V gene accounts for under half, and the remainder has no known explanation. The sample records around 100,000 clones, 69% of which are singletons. Approximately 6.2% of the sample is in the top ten clones. The sequencing input was peripheral blood. These receptors were obtained from an elderly man with acute or convalescent COVID-19.

This chain connects TRBV5-5 to TRBJ2-7; D is undetermined. The V end was cut by 0 bases, the J end by 4 bases, with 11 bases between. Germline loops: CDR1 SGHKS, CDR2 YYEKEE (reference sequence). This CDR3 is built from 14 residues. The CDR3 sequence is CASSLDPYSYEQYF. In DNA form, the CDR3 reads TGTGCCAGCAGCTTGGATCCCTATTCTTACGAGCAGTACTTC.

DNA of the CDR3: TGTGCCACCACCCCTGACAGGGGAGACGTGGGGAATGAGCAGTTCTTC. It translates to CATTPDRGDVGNEQFF. The chain joins TRBV21-1 to TRBJ2-1; TRBD1 is taken as the D call from the table, unchecked against the DNA. TRBV21-1 is labeled a pseudogene. CDR3 length: 16 residues.

The chain is built from TRBV6-5 and TRBJ2-3, with 11 bases fitting TRBD2. Trimming at V came to 10 bases and at J to 2 bases, leaving 8 bases not matched to a gene. CDR3 length: 15 residues. CDR1 MNHEY and CDR2 SVGAGI come from the germline V gene. CDR3 loop: CATAGTSGPTDTQYF. In nucleotides, the CDR3 is TGTGCCACCGCCGGGACTAGCGGTCCCACAGATACGCAGTATTTT.

Only a few counts were recorded for this clone. The J gene is TRBJ2-1, the V gene TRBV10-3; TRBD2 might be the D (6 bases). CDR3 size: 13 residues. Germline V lookup: CDR1 ENHRY, CDR2 SYGVKD. V lost 6 bases and J lost 4, with 10 bases in between. The CDR3 loop is CAIRGTSYNEQFF. The CDR3 DNA sequence: TGTGCCATCAGGGGGACTTCATACAATGAGCAGTTCTTC.

This chain links TRBV21-1 with TRBJ2-1; the D call TRBD1 from the table was never checked on the DNA. TRBV21-1 is flagged as a pseudogene. The CDR3 contains 17 residues. Here the CDR3 DNA reads TGTGCCAGCAGCATCATCTTGGGGGACAGGGGAGTCGAGGAGCAGTTCTTC. Translated: CASSIILGDRGVEEQFF.

The rearrangement links TRBV28 to TRBJ2-3, with TRBD2 as a possible D gene (5 bases). Germline values: CDR1 MDHEN, CDR2 SYDVKM. V gave up 2 bases and J gave up 0 bases, with 9 bases separating them. This CDR3 spans 15 amino acids. The CDR3 region has the DNA TGTGCCAGCAGTTTAGTAGCGCCTAGCACAGATACGCAGTATTTT. Its translation: CASSLVAPSTDTQYF.

The genes are TRBV6-5 and TRBJ2-5; tentative D call: TRBD2 (5 bases). Germline-derived CDR1 and CDR2 are MNHEY and SVGAGI. The ends were cut back, 6 bases at V and 4 bases at J, with 15 bases in the middle. CDR3 length: 14 residues. This CDR3 reads CASRRSAVIETQYF. For the CDR3, the DNA is TGTGCCAGCAGACGTAGCGCGGTTATAGAGACCCAGTACTTC.

The chain employs TRBV7-2 and TRBJ2-3; possible D gene TRBD2, 5 bases. Germline V CDR1 and CDR2: SGHTA, FQGNSA. The length of the CDR3 is 13 residues. Trimming removed 5 bases at V and 2 bases at J, with 8 bases between. In DNA, the CDR3 is TGTGCCAGCAGCCCGAGGGCCACAGATACGCAGTATTTT. It translates to CASSPRATDTQYF.

The V and J genes are TRBV10-3 and TRBJ1-4; perhaps TRBD1 as D (5 bases). With 4 bases removed from V and 8 bases from J, the gap between germline ends came to 14 bases. This CDR3 has 14 residues. Germline-derived CDR1 and CDR2 are ENHRY and SYGVKD. This CDR3 is CAISAEQGSEKLFF. The CDR3 DNA follows: TGTGCCATCAGTGCGGAGCAGGGCTCAGAAAAACTGTTTTTT.

V gene TRBV6-2 or TRBV6-3 combines with J gene TRBJ2-7, with 9 bases aligning to TRBD1. There are 15 residues in the CDR3. CDR1 and CDR2 (germline): MNHEY, SVGEGT. Losses at the gene ends were 5 bases for V and 2 bases for J; bases not matched to a gene: 7. CDR3 loop: CASSRAGTGTYEQYF. The DNA for the CDR3 is TGTGCCAGCAGTAGAGCCGGGACAGGGACCTACGAGCAGTACTTC.

The chain employs TRBV23-1 and TRBJ2-7, with TRBD1 matching over 8 bases. TRBV23-1 is flagged as an ORF with uncertain function. The CDR3 extends over 16 amino acids. The V and J ends lost 2 bases and 2 bases, in that order; junction bases with no gene match: 8. Here the CDR3 reads CASSQKGTGATYEQYF. CDR3 nucleotide sequence: TGCGCCAGCAGTCAAAAAGGGACAGGTGCCACCTACGAGCAGTACTTC.

The chain employs TRBV10-2 and TRBJ2-1, with 14 bases lining up with TRBD2. CDR3 length: 15 amino acids. Trimming removed 7 bases from V and 7 bases from J; junction bases left unmatched: 6. Germline-derived CDR1 and CDR2 are WSHSY and SAAADI. The CDR3 DNA reads TGCGCCAGCAAACCGGGACTAGCGGGAGTTAATGAGCAGTTCTTC. It yields the protein CASKPGLAGVNEQFF.

The chain has TRBV7-6 and TRBJ2-7, with TRBD2 matching over 9 bases. Germline V gene lookup returns CDR1 SGHVS and CDR2 FNYEAQ. The CDR3 contains 16 residues. V trimming: 3 bases; J trimming: 0 bases; junction bases outside the gene matches: 6. The CDR3 loop reads CASSLGAGGSSYEQYF. Here the CDR3 DNA reads TGTGCCAGCAGCTTGGGAGCGGGAGGAAGCTCCTACGAGCAGTACTTC.

This chain links TRBV3-1 (or the pseudogene TRBV3-2) with TRBJ2-2; 8 bases line up with TRBD1. The CDR3 contains 21 residues. V trimming: 3 bases; J trimming: 4 bases; junction bases outside the gene matches: 22. CDR1 and CDR2 (germline): LGHDT, YNNKEL (reference sequence). The CDR3 reads CASSQRSRFEMNRGCTGELFF. In DNA form, the CDR3 reads TGTGCCAGCAGCCAGAGGTCTAGATTTGAAATGAACAGGGGGTGCACCGGGGAGCTGTTTTTT.

This rearrangement joins TRBV29-1 to TRBJ1-1; 7 nucleotides align to TRBD1. Germline CDR1 reads SQVTM; CDR2 reads ANQGSEA. The CDR3 consists of 12 residues. J was trimmed by 11 bases and V by 7 bases; bases with no gene match: 13. The CDR3 reads CSANRQGGAAFF. The CDR3, as DNA: TGCAGCGCGAATAGACAGGGTGGGGCGGCTTTCTTT. Using reference TRBV29-1 and TRBJ1-1 for the parts outside the CDR3, the full variable domain is SAVISQKPSRDICQRGTSLTIQCQVDSQVTMMFWYRQQPGQSLTLIATANQGSEATYESGFVIDKFPISRPNLTFSTLTVSNMSPEDSSIYLCSANRQGGAAFFGQGTRLTVV.

The chain links TRBV9 to TRBJ2-1; the match to TRBD2 covers 10 bases. In germline, CDR1 is SGDLS, CDR2 YYNGEE. V trimming: 0 bases; J trimming: 1 base; junction bases outside the gene matches: 7. This CDR3 comprises 18 residues. CDR3 loop: CASSVALAGVGSYNEQFF. Written as DNA, the CDR3 is TGTGCCAGCAGCGTAGCTCTAGCGGGAGTAGGGTCCTACAATGAGCAGTTCTTC.

This clone occurred once. J is TRBJ1-1 and V is TRBV6-5; 7 positions match TRBD1. Germline values: CDR1 MNHEY, CDR2 SVGAGI. V dropped 9 bases and J dropped 1; count of bases not matched to a gene: 5. There are 13 residues in the CDR3. The CDR3 DNA reads as TGTGCCAGTCAAGACAGGGCGAACACTGAAGCTTTCTTT. It codes for CASQDRANTEAFF.